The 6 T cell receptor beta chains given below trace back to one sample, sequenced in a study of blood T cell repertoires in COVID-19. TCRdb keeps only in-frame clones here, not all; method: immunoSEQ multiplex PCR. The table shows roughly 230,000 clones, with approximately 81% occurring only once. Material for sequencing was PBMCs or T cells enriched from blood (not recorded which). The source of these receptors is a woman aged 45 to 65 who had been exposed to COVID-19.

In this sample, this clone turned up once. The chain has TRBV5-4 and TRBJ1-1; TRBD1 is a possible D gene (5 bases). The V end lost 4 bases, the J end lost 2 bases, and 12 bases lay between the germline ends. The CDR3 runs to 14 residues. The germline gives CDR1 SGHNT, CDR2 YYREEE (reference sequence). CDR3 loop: CASSSQRGNTEAFF. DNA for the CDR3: TGTGCCAGCAGCAGCCAAAGGGGCAACACTGAAGCTTTCTTT.

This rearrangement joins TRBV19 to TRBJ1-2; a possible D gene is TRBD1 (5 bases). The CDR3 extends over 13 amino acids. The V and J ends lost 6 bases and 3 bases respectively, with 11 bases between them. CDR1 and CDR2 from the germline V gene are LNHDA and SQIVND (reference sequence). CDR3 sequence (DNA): TGTGCCAGTAGGGGCAGGGAGGACTATGGCTACACCTTC. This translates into CASRGREDYGYTF. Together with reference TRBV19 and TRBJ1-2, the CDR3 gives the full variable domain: DGGITQSPKYLFRKEGQNVTLSCEQNLNHDAMYWYRQDPGQGLRLIYYSQIVNDFQKGDIAEGYSVSREKKESFPLTVTSAQKNPTAFYLCASRGREDYGYTFGSGTRLTVV.

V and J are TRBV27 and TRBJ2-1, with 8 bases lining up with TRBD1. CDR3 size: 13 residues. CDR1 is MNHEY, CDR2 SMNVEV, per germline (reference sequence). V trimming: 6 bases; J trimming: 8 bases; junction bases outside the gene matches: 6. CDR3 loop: CASSFDRGYEQFF. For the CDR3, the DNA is TGTGCCAGCAGCTTTGACAGGGGCTATGAGCAGTTCTTC.

The CDR3 nucleotides read TGCGCCAGCAGCCAATCTCGGACTTCACCAGGCGAGCAGTACTTC. Encoded protein: CASSQSRTSPGEQYF. The rearrangement joins TRBV4-1 to TRBJ2-7, with D perhaps TRBD2 (5 bases). This CDR3 comprises 15 residues. Deletions cut 2 bases from V and 6 bases from J, with 17 bases between. Germline assignment: CDR1 MGHRA and CDR2 YSYEKL.

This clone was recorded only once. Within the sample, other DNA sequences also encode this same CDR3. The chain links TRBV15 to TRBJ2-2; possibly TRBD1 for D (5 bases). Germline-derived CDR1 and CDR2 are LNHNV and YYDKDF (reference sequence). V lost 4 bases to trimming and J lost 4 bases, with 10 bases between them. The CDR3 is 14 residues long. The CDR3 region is CATSTGQSTGELFF. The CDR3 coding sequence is TGTGCCACCAGCACTGGACAATCCACCGGGGAGCTGTTTTTT.

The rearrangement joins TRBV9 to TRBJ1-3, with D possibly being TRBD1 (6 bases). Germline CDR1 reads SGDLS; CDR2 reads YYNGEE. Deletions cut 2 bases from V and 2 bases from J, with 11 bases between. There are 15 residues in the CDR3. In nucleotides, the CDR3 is TGTGCCAGCAGCGTGGGGCCAGGGGCTGGAAACACCATATATTTT. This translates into CASSVGPGAGNTIYF. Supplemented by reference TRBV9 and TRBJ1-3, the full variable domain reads DSGVTQTPKHLITATGQRVTLRCSPRSGDLSVYWYQQSLDQGLQFLIQYYNGEERAKGNILERFSAQQFPDLHSELNLSSLELGDSALYFCASSVGPGAGNTIYFGEGSWLTVV.